Each of the 9 T cell receptor beta chains below was sequenced from the same sample in a study of blood T cell repertoires in COVID-19. Sequenced by immunoSEQ multiplex PCR; TCRdb stores in-frame clones only, minus some. In the table there are roughly 150,000 clones, 80% to 90% of which are singletons. The sequenced sample was peripheral blood. The origin of the receptors is a young man with COVID-19, enrolled during active disease.

This chain uses TRBV11-3 with TRBJ2-1, with 12 bases identical to TRBD1. The CDR3 totals 15 residues. The V gene end was trimmed by 6 bases and the J gene end by 7 bases; junction bases not matched to a gene: 7. Germline V gene lookup returns CDR1 SGHNT and CDR2 YENEEA. The CDR3 DNA follows: TGTGCCAGCAGTTCGGGACAGGGGGCTAGGAATGAGCAGTTCTTC. It specifies CASSSGQGARNEQFF. The variable domain in full, completed from reference TRBV11-3 and TRBJ2-1, reads EAGVVQSPRYKIIEKKQPVAFWCNPISGHNTLYWYLQNLGQGPELLIRYENEEAVDDSQLPKDRFSAERLKGVDSTLKIQPAELGDSAVYLCASSSGQGARNEQFFGPGTRLTVL.

The table lists this clone with a few counts. The V gene is TRBV11-3, the J gene TRBJ2-1; unclear D gene. V lost 5 bases to trimming and J lost 0 bases, with 11 bases between them. The CDR3 runs to 15 residues. The V gene's germline CDR1 is SGHNT and CDR2 YENEEA. The chain's CDR3 is CASSRSSGSYNEQFF. CDR3 in DNA: TGTGCCAGCAGCCGAAGCTCGGGCTCCTACAATGAGCAGTTCTTC. Full variable domain (outside the CDR3, taken from reference TRBV11-3 and TRBJ2-1): EAGVVQSPRYKIIEKKQPVAFWCNPISGHNTLYWYLQNLGQGPELLIRYENEEAVDDSQLPKDRFSAERLKGVDSTLKIQPAELGDSAVYLCASSRSSGSYNEQFFGPGTRLTVL.

This chain connects TRBV13 to TRBJ1-2, with D uncertain. This CDR3 is 15 amino acids long. V shed 5 bases and J shed 2 bases, with 15 bases lying between them. Germline-derived CDR1 and CDR2 are PRHDT and FYEKMQ (reference sequence). This chain's CDR3 is CASSPPQQTNYGYTF. The CDR3 nucleotides are TGTGCCAGCAGCCCGCCACAACAGACAAACTATGGCTACACCTTC.

The chain recombines TRBV24-1 with TRBJ1-1, with D tentatively TRBD1 (5 bases). The CDR3 totals 13 residues. The V gene's germline CDR1 is KGHDR and CDR2 SFDVKD. V was trimmed by 9 bases and J by 5 bases, leaving 15 bases between them. The DNA for the CDR3 is TGTGCCACCTCGGGGGTATCTTATACTGAAGCTTTCTTT. It yields the protein CATSGVSYTEAFF.

The genes are TRBV4-3 and TRBJ2-7; 8 bases are a match to TRBD1. Germline V gene sequence: CDR1 LGHNA, CDR2 YSLEER. J lost 0 bases, V lost 2 bases, and 6 bases had no gene match. This CDR3 spans 16 amino acids. The CDR3 coding sequence is TGCGCCAGCAGCCAAAAAAGACAGGGGCCCTCCTACGAGCAGTACTTC. It is translated as CASSQKRQGPSYEQYF.

The J gene is TRBJ1-4, the V gene TRBV24-1, with 10 bases matching TRBD1. V lost 4 bases, J lost 4 bases, and 2 bases stayed unmatched. The CDR3 has 15 residues. Germline loops: CDR1 KGHDR, CDR2 SFDVKD. CDR3 in amino acids: CATSEGTGVNEKLFF. DNA of the CDR3: TGTGCCACCAGTGAGGGGACAGGGGTTAATGAAAAACTGTTTTTT.

This chain connects TRBV2 to TRBJ2-7; D not resolved. Trimming shortened V by 5 bases and J by 2 bases, and 7 bases separated the two germline ends. The CDR3 is made up of 12 amino acids. The germline V gene encodes CDR1 SNHLY and CDR2 FYNNEI. Here the CDR3 DNA reads TGTGCCAGCAGTCGAGAAACCTACGAGCAGTACTTC. Translating it yields CASSRETYEQYF.

This sequence joins TRBV5-6 and TRBJ1-2; D may be TRBD1 (5 bases). Between the trimmed V and J ends, which lost 2 bases and 7 bases, there was a span of 6 bases. Germline CDR1 is SGHDT and CDR2 is YYEEEE. The CDR3 totals 11 residues. CDR3 residues: CASSFQGGYTF. The CDR3 nucleotides read TGTGCCAGCAGCTTTCAGGGTGGCTACACCTTC.

The chain carries TRBV7-8 and TRBJ1-2, with TRBD1 matching 9 bases. After removal of 4 bases from V and 8 bases from J, the junction contained 8 bases not matched to a gene. CDR3 size: 14 residues. Germline V CDR1 and CDR2: SGHVS, FQNEAQ. CDR3 DNA: TGTGCCAGCAGCTCAGGGACAGGGAAGAGGGGCTACACCTTC. Protein: CASSSGTGKRGYTF.